The rows below give T cell receptor beta chains drawn from one sample of a study of cytomegalovirus exposure and HLA in healthy donors. Sequencing used immunoSEQ multiplex PCR; TCRdb keeps in-frame clones, though not all of them. In the table there are under 150,000 clones, around 70% of which are singletons. The material sequenced was PBMCs. These receptor sequences come from a woman aged 40 to 55 in good health and CMV-seropositive. Each CDR3 is given with its conserved first and last residue. Each record gives: D gene, V gene, J gene, clone size, CDR3 DNA, CDR3 protein. The D gene is left open where the match is weak. Not all rows give a size; the values are once, few, many and, for expanded clones, a class.

>TRBD1|TRBV7-2|TRBJ1-6|NA
TGTGCCAGCAGCCGGACAGGGAGCTATAATTCACCCCTCCACTTT
CASSRTGSYNSPLHF
>NA|TRBV9|TRBJ1-1|NA
TGTGCCAGCAGCGACTTAGACAGCCTCACTGAAGCTTTCTTT
CASSDLDSLTEAFF
>TRBD2|TRBV7-3|TRBJ2-3|NA
TGTGCCAGCAGCTTTGGACTAGCTGTGGATACGCAGTATTTT
CASSFGLAVDTQYF
>NA|TRBV30|TRBJ2-1|once
TGTGCCTGGAGTCTGACTTCGTTCAATGAGCAGTTCTTC
CAWSLTSFNEQFF
>NA|TRBV7-3|TRBJ2-1|NA
TGTGCCAGCAGCTTAACGGGCCTGGCGAATGAGCAGTTCTTC
CASSLTGLANEQFF
>NA|TRBV11-2|TRBJ2-5|NA
TGTGCCAGCAGCTTAAGGTGGGGGCCCAGAGAGACCCAGTACTTC
CASSLRWGPRETQYF
>NA|TRBV7-2|TRBJ2-5|NA
TGTGCCAGCAGCTTAGGAAGCACCGGTGAGACCCAGTACTTC
CASSLGSTGETQYF
>NA|TRBV10-3|TRBJ1-1|few
TGTGCCACCGCTAGTCCGACGGGCACTGAAGCTTTCTTT
CATASPTGTEAFF
>TRBD1|TRBV6-1|TRBJ2-7|NA
TGTGCCAGCAGTCGCAACAGGGGCGGAATTTACGAGCAGTACTTC
CASSRNRGGIYEQYF
>NA|TRBV6-1|TRBJ2-1|NA
TGTGCCAGCAGTGAACGTACAGGCGCCAATGAGCAGTTCTTC
CASSERTGANEQFF
>TRBD1|TRBV27|TRBJ1-1|NA
TGTGCCAGCAGTTCCCTCCCTCAGGGACAGGGGGGCATGAACACTGAAGCTTTCTTT
CASSSLPQGQGGMNTEAFF
>NA|TRBV5-1|TRBJ1-2|NA
TGCGCCAGCAGCGCGCAGGGGTATGGCTACACCTTC
CASSAQGYGYTF
>NA|TRBV20-1|TRBJ2-7|few
TGCAGTGCTAGAGGGTACGAGCAGTACTTC
CSARGYEQYF
>NA|TRBV7-3|TRBJ2-1|NA
TGTGCCAGCAGCCAGGGCCGCCAACAGTTCTTC
CASSQGRQQFF
>NA|TRBV5-1|TRBJ2-5|NA
TGCGCCAGCAGACGGGGGACAGCGGACCAAGAGACCCAGTACTTC
CASRRGTADQETQYF
>TRBD1|TRBV7-3|TRBJ1-5|few
TGTGCCAGCAGCCCCGGGACAGGCCGTCTTAGCAATCAGCCCCAGCATTTT
CASSPGTGRLSNQPQHF
>NA|TRBV11-2|TRBJ2-7|NA
TGTGCCAGCAGCTTAGACGTCTACGAGCAGTACTTC
CASSLDVYEQYF
>TRBD1|TRBV4-2|TRBJ2-3|NA
TGTGCCAGCAGCCAAGCGGGCCAGGGGGGCACAGATACGCAGTATTTT
CASSQAGQGGTDTQYF
>NA|TRBV6-1|TRBJ1-2|NA
TGTGCCTACCTCCCCGGACAGCCAGGGAAGGGCTACACCTTC
CAYLPGQPGKGYTF
>NA|TRBV29-1|TRBJ2-3|NA
TGCAGCGTTGATTCCCCCGGGCAGGGAACAGATACGCAGTATTTT
CSVDSPGQGTDTQYF
>TRBD1|TRBV19|TRBJ1-4|NA
TGTGCCAGTAGTATGAGGACAGGCTCTCCCAGGGGGGAAAAACTGTTTTTT
CASSMRTGSPRGEKLFF
>NA|TRBV9|TRBJ2-1|NA
TGTGCCAGCAGCGGGGGGCGGATAGGCTCCTACAATGAGCAGTTCTTC
CASSGGRIGSYNEQFF
>TRBD1|TRBV6-5|TRBJ1-5|NA
TGTGCCAGCAGTTACTATGAGGGGGCAGCTCAGCCCCAGCATTTT
CASSYYEGAAQPQHF
>TRBD2|TRBV19|TRBJ2-2|NA
TGTGCCAGTAGGCCGAGGTCCAGCGGGGCCACCGGGGAGCTGTTTTTT
CASRPRSSGATGELFF
>TRBD1|TRBV19|TRBJ1-6|NA
TGTGCCAGTACGGCCCAGGGACAGGGGGCCAACTCACCCCTCCACTTT
CASTAQGQGANSPLHF
>NA|TRBV30|TRBJ1-1|NA
TGTGCCTGGACGCGGGGTTGGACTGAAGCTTTCTTT
CAWTRGWTEAFF
>TRBD1|TRBV6-1|TRBJ1-2|NA
TGTGCCAGCAGTGACCTGGACAGGGGGTATGGCTACACCTTC
CASSDLDRGYGYTF
>TRBD1|TRBV11-2|TRBJ1-2|NA
TGTGCCAGCAGCTCCGGGACAGCCGACCCTCGCTATGGCTACACCTTC
CASSSGTADPRYGYTF
>TRBD1|TRBV7-3|TRBJ2-1|NA
TGTGCCAGCAGCTTAACCAGACAGGGCAAGCAGTTCTTC
CASSLTRQGKQFF
>TRBD1|TRBV11-3|TRBJ1-1|NA
TGTGCCAGCGCTGACAGGGTGAACACTGAAGCTTTCTTT
CASADRVNTEAFF
>TRBD1|TRBV5-1|TRBJ1-4|few
TGCGCCAGCAGCTTGAGCGGGACAGGGGTTAATGAAAAACTGTTTTTT
CASSLSGTGVNEKLFF
>TRBD1|TRBV10-3|TRBJ1-1|NA
TGTGCCATCAACCCGACAGGGGGGAACACTGAAGCTTTCTTT
CAINPTGGNTEAFF
>TRBD1|TRBV19|TRBJ2-7|NA
TGTGCCAGTAGTCTATTAGGGACAGAGACCTACGAGCAGTACTTC
CASSLLGTETYEQYF
>NA|TRBV23-1|TRBJ1-4|NA
TGCGCCAGCAGTCAACCCATAGACCTAGGCGGCGATGAAAAACTGTTTTTT
CASSQPIDLGGDEKLFF
>NA|TRBV6-5|TRBJ1-1|NA
TGTGCCAGCAGTTACTCGCAGGGGAAGGGCAACACTGAAGCTTTCTTT
CASSYSQGKGNTEAFF
>NA|TRBV5-1|TRBJ2-2|NA
TGCGCCAGCAGCTTGTTAGTAGGGGTAACCGGAATCGGGGAGCTGTTTTTT
CASSLLVGVTGIGELFF
>NA|TRBV7-9|TRBJ2-7|NA
TGTGCCAGCAGCTTAGGCCCTAGCCAGCAGTACTTC
CASSLGPSQQYF
>TRBD1|TRBV2|TRBJ1-5|NA
TGTGCCAGCAGTGGTTCTGGGACAGCTAGAAATCAGCCCCAGCATTTT
CASSGSGTARNQPQHF
>TRBD2|TRBV6-5|TRBJ2-1|NA
TGCGCCAGCAAACGGGGGGGTTCCTACAATGAGCAGTTCTTC
CASKRGGSYNEQFF
>TRBD2|TRBV7-9|TRBJ2-3|NA
TGTGCCAGCAGGTCCAGGACTAGCAGGACAGATACGCAGTATTTT
CASRSRTSRTDTQYF